The rows below give T cell receptor beta chains drawn from one sample of a study of blood T cell repertoires in COVID-19. Assay used: immunoSEQ multiplex PCR; TCRdb lists only in-frame clones, some missing. The sample holds over 45,000 clones; 65% to 90% are singletons and the top ten take about 12%. The sequenced material came from peripheral blood. These receptor sequences come from a human donor in a cohort sampled during active COVID-19. CDR3s include the opening cysteine and the closing phenylalanine or tryptophan. Fields, in order: J gene, D gene, V gene, CDR3 protein. A D gene is named only where the DNA matches it firmly.

J: TRBJ2-2
D: .
V: TRBV11-3
CDR3: CASSPQDPANTGELFF

J: TRBJ2-7
D: .
V: TRBV4-2
CDR3: CASSSRTEAIEQYF

J: TRBJ1-2
D: TRBD1
V: TRBV18
CDR3: CASSREGGGYGYTF

J: TRBJ2-3
D: TRBD1
V: TRBV28
CDR3: CASRGQGLTDTQYF

J: TRBJ2-7
D: TRBD2
V: TRBV7-2
CDR3: CASSLGSGSYEQYF

J: TRBJ2-7
D: .
V: TRBV5-4
CDR3: CASSFRGTGGEQYF

J: TRBJ2-1
D: .
V: TRBV21-1
CDR3: CASSSGSPAQYNEQFF

J: TRBJ1-3
D: TRBD1
V: TRBV29-1
CDR3: CSAAGTAGNTIYF

J: TRBJ1-5
D: TRBD1
V: TRBV5-6
CDR3: CASSYRGGNQPQHF

J: TRBJ2-2
D: .
V: TRBV3-1/TRBV3-2
CDR3: CASRPGGRGPGELFF

J: TRBJ2-6
D: .
V: TRBV19
CDR3: CASSTPLGGRSGANVLTF

J: TRBJ2-2
D: TRBD1
V: TRBV7-3
CDR3: CASSFTGGNTGELFF

J: TRBJ2-7
D: TRBD2
V: TRBV28
CDR3: CASSLLAGTYEQYF

J: TRBJ2-2
D: .
V: TRBV27
CDR3: CASSLYSGELFF

J: TRBJ2-1
D: .
V: TRBV25-1
CDR3: CASRGYRGVEQFF

J: TRBJ2-2
D: TRBD1
V: TRBV7-2
CDR3: CASSGFGQGAAGELFF

J: TRBJ1-1
D: TRBD1
V: TRBV5-1
CDR3: CASSGTGYEAFF

J: TRBJ2-1
D: .
V: TRBV27
CDR3: CASSFGQWDEQFF

J: TRBJ2-4
D: TRBD1
V: TRBV2
CDR3: CASSDIQGASIQYF

J: TRBJ1-4
D: TRBD1
V: TRBV9
CDR3: CASSAGTGANEKLFF

J: TRBJ2-5
D: TRBD2
V: TRBV5-1
CDR3: CASSLQAGPAETQYF

J: TRBJ1-6
D: TRBD1
V: TRBV6-5
CDR3: CASSPTRDRNSPLHF

J: TRBJ2-6
D: .
V: TRBV7-9
CDR3: CASITSRTATFSGANVLTF

J: TRBJ2-5
D: .
V: TRBV28
CDR3: CASSFLPGTNQQETQYF

J: TRBJ1-5
D: TRBD1
V: TRBV19
CDR3: CASSTQGTGKNQPQHF

J: TRBJ1-6
D: .
V: TRBV6-5
CDR3: CASSYWGGDGNSPLHF

J: TRBJ1-3
D: .
V: TRBV18
CDR3: CASSPVTAMRSGNTIYF

J: TRBJ1-1
D: TRBD1
V: TRBV18
CDR3: CASSPYEGQYTEAFF

J: TRBJ1-1
D: TRBD1
V: TRBV30
CDR3: CAWSPGQGGWSTEAFF

J: TRBJ2-5
D: .
V: TRBV7-3
CDR3: CASSLTATEETQYF

J: TRBJ2-7
D: TRBD1
V: TRBV15
CDR3: CATSGAMRYGTGLTYEQYF

J: TRBJ2-3
D: TRBD2
V: TRBV7-3
CDR3: CASSHGGYTSGGTDTQYF

J: TRBJ2-5
D: .
V: TRBV19
CDR3: CASSSTAPKETQYF

J: TRBJ2-1
D: TRBD2
V: TRBV7-3
CDR3: CASSWTSGRSGEQFF

J: TRBJ2-1
D: .
V: TRBV5-1
CDR3: CASSLINYYNEQFF

J: TRBJ2-3
D: TRBD1
V: TRBV28
CDR3: CASETGGWTDTQYF

J: TRBJ1-2
D: .
V: TRBV28
CDR3: CASSLDRNYGYTF

J: TRBJ1-1
D: .
V: TRBV7-8
CDR3: CASQGQRNTEAFF

J: TRBJ2-6
D: .
V: TRBV24-1
CDR3: CATGPSRGSGANVLTF

J: TRBJ1-1
D: .
V: TRBV19
CDR3: CASSRVGLMNTEAFF

J: TRBJ2-7
D: TRBD1
V: TRBV6-5
CDR3: CASSDRAIRDEQYF

J: TRBJ1-1
D: .
V: TRBV21-1
CDR3: CASSKEGQGDREAFF

J: TRBJ2-7
D: .
V: TRBV6-5
CDR3: CASSYEAGTAEQYF

J: TRBJ2-1
D: TRBD2
V: TRBV2
CDR3: CATGRTSGRVGQFF

J: TRBJ1-2
D: .
V: TRBV4-1
CDR3: CASSHTGPTNYGYTF